This T cell receptor beta chain originates from a study of Graves' ophthalmopathy and Graves' hyperthyroidism (dated by TCRdb to 2017 to 2018). The study in broad terms: Peripheral blood samples were taken at the time of initial diagnosis, before any treatment was given. TCR beta repertoire signatures were used to distinguish Graves' ophthalmopathy from Graves' hyperthyroidism and to predict progression to ophthalmopathy. In total, 135 blood samples were TCR-sequenced: some 40 ophthalmopathy, some 75 hyperthyroidism and approximately 17 hyperthyroidism-to-ophthalmopathy patients. To explore V-J signatures distinguishing ophthalmopathy from hyperthyroidism, a discovery set of more than 95 patients (about 41 ophthalmopathy, some 55 stable hyperthyroidism) was enrolled. For independent validation, a separate cohort was made up of fewer than 20 hyperthyroidism patients plus 17 patients who later progressed from hyperthyroidism to ophthalmopathy. In five or six hyperthyroidism patients, T-cell repertoires of thyroid tissue and blood were compared. Once sampling was done, hyperthyroidism patients were given methimazole at a starting dose of 30 mg daily, while ophthalmopathy patients were given high-dose intravenous methylprednisolone. The approximately 97 discovery patients were randomly divided into training and test sets at a 7:3 ratio.

Stable hyperthyroidism was defined as no progression to ophthalmopathy within 18 months of follow-up. Hyperthyroidism patients were newly diagnosed, were aged 18 to 65 years, and had a disease duration under 2 months. Anyone with other autoimmune diseases, uncontrolled infections, pregnancy or lactation was excluded from the study. Diagnosis was based on clinical symptoms, serum thyroxine, TRAb, thyroid ultrasound and orbital computed tomography. PBMCs were isolated from about 9 ml of fresh peripheral blood by Ficoll-Paque density gradient centrifugation. Total RNA was extracted with Trizol reagent and quality-checked on an Agilent 2100 Bioanalyzer. This clonotype has ten or more counts. There is no known antigen for this receptor. Base qualities are not provided; no much larger clone lies one nucleotide away. A distance of 11 bases separates the germline ends of V and J, which lose 0 bases and 4 bases respectively. The cysteine opens and the phenylalanine closes a CDR3 of 15 amino acids. The read is trimmed to its CDR3 DNA, 45 bases read in frame from base 1. From the germline V gene, CDR1 is SGDLS and CDR2 is YYNGEE.

TCR beta CDR3 regions were amplified from RNA transcripts for repertoire sequencing. The first round of RT-PCR was done with HTBI primers and the Qiagen OneStep RT-PCR kit, and was followed by a second round of multiplex PCR, then size selection and purification. Sequencing of the libraries was carried out on an Illumina HiSeq2000 in paired-end mode with 100 bp reads. Per the authors' processing: SOAPnuke was used for read processing, and reads with adapters, uncalled bases, a mean Phred below 15, or no exact constant-primer or identifier match were discarded. High-quality paired reads were merged with COPE v1.2.5. Each unique nucleotide sequence was treated as a clonotype, and MiTCR v1.1 was used to align the clonotypes to the IMGT TRB V, D and J references. Analysis was restricted to V-J combinations with a frequency above 0.0001, which covered over 98% of repertoires. For each V-J combination, a TCR clonal expansion and chaos score was defined as the ratio of F50 clonal expansion to chaos observed in the TCRdist matrix. Welch's t-statistics and random forest were used to reduce the features to approximately 13 V-J combinations, which were then used as input to a naive Bayes classifier. The similarity between thyroid and blood repertoires was quantified using the Morisita-Horn index. The public reads were run again by TCRdb, first through fastp at Q25 and then through MiXCR, and only productive beta chains were kept. Each entry merges the rows of one CDR3 protein and shows their most common DNA and genes. TCRdb's processing, not the study's, gives the V and J calls here. For this sample the table gives some 380,000 distinct CDR3 sequences, of which 15% were detected only once. About 7% of the sample comes from the top ten.

Summary of the overall study and its limitations: In cross-validation, the 13-signature model distinguished ophthalmopathy from stable hyperthyroidism with 85% to 90% sensitivity and 81% to 83% specificity, and in the test set the corresponding values were approximately 79% and 70%. In validation, the model predicted ophthalmopathy progression with more than 55% sensitivity and roughly 72% specificity; some 13 predicted patients were CT-confirmed with GO in a median of 6.5 months. No statistical method was used to set the sample size in advance, and the investigators knew which group each participant was assigned to. Most expanded thyroid clonotypes with frequency above 0.001 were also detected in blood, suggesting blood repertoires may reflect the thyroid immune response.

Sequences were obtained from peripheral blood. This clonotype was sampled from a woman aged 18 to 35 with stable Graves' hyperthyroidism. Donor details come from another sample of the same person, matched by shared clones. The rearrangement joined TRBV9 to TRBJ1-5; TRBD1 is a weak D gene call, 6 bases matching. The DNA sequence is TGTGCCAGCAGCGTAGCCGGACAGCTAAATCAGCCCCAGCATTTT. Its amino acids are CASSVAGQLNQPQHF.